This T cell receptor beta chain was captured by sequencing in a study of blood T cell repertoires in COVID-19 (TCRdb year 2020). Background for the entire study: Samples from collaborators originated in the United States, Italy and Spain and spanned both the acute and convalescent phases of COVID-19. The samples were drawn from the first 160 participants of the ongoing ImmuneRACE study and from 950 to 1,500 subjects provided by 6 global collaborators. Deeply sampled blood TCRbeta repertoires from subjects exposed to, actively infected with, or recovered from COVID-19 were included in the dataset. The prospective study material was composed of cDNA or gDNA derived from T cells, B-cell-depleted T cells, or PBMCs. The repertoires were released in a freely available public database intended as a resource for research on the immune response to SARS-CoV-2. HLA class I and class II types, where available, came from metadata supplied by the sample provider rather than from assay-based typing. Sample metadata almost always included a de-identified subject ID, COVID-19 status, age in years and sex. Beyond this particular receptor, the publication reports: Clinical and demographic metadata were provided uncurated, with the amount varying by source and participant.

TCRbeta CDR3 regions were amplified from genomic DNA using the immunoSEQ Assay, a bias-controlled multiplex PCR. Concerning the study's data processing: Within the assay, amplification of reference gene primers was used to estimate how many nucleated cells each sample contained. To quantify the absolute abundance of each unique TCRbeta CDR3 rearrangement, sequence reads were collapsed and filtered. For each sample, productive Simpson clonality was calculated by taking the square root of Simpson's diversity index across productive rearrangements. TCRdb re-hosts the immuneACCESS table, in-frame sequences only. Its copies lack some clones; in the studies checked, an unresolved V gene accounts for under half of them, and the cause for the rest is not known. That table is the source of V, J and clone size, and D and trimming were worked out from the DNA. The sample includes more than 200,000 clones, with roughly 86% observed a single time. The ten biggest clones cover roughly 4.9% of the sample.

CDR3 length: 14 amino acids, cysteine to phenylalanine. The only DNA kept is the CDR3, 42 bases in frame from the first base. V lost 8 bases and J lost 6 bases; the stretch between them is 23 bases long. CDR1 and CDR2, looked up from the germline V gene, are SQVTM and ANQGSEA. Notes on this clone: Its antigen target is currently unknown. No base qualities exist here, and no much larger clone lies one base off it.

One collaborating source in Seattle enrolled patients while the patients were actively infected and followed the patients over time throughout the course of disease. Whole blood was collected in K2EDTA tubes by collaborating institutions according to the institutions' own protocols. For TCRbeta analysis, collaborator samples were shipped as frozen whole blood, as isolated PBMCs, or as DNA extracted from either sample type. The rearranged chain carries TRBV29-1 and TRBJ2-7; TRBD2 is perhaps the D gene, given 5 matching bases. This TCR derives from an older woman with COVID-19, enrolled during active disease. What was sequenced was peripheral blood. The CDR3 region reads CSIRPAGMGSEQYF. At the DNA level, the sequence is TGCAGCATTCGACCAGCCGGGATGGGATCCGAGCAGTACTTC.